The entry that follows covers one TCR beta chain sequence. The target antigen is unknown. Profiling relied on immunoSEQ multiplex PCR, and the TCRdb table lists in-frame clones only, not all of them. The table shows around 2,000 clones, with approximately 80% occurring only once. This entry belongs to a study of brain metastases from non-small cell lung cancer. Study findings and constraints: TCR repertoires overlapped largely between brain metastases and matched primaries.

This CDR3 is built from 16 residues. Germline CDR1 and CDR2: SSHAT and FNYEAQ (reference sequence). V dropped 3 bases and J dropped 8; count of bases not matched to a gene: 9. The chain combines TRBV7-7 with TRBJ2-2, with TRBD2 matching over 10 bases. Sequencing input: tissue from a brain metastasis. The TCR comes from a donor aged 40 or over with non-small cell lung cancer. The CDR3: CASSFGPAGGQGELFF. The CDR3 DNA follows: TGTGCCAGCAGCTTTGGGCCAGCGGGAGGGCAAGGGGAGCTGTTTTTT.